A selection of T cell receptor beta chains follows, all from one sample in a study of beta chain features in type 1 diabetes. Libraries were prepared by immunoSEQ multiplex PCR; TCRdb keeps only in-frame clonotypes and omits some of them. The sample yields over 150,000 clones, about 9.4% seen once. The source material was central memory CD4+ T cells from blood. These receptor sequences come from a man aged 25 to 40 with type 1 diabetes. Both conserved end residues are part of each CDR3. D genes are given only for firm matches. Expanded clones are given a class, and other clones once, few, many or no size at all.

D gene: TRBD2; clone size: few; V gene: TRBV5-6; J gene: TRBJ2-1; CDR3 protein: CASSPTSGRNEQFF; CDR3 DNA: TGTGCCAGCAGCCCAACTAGCGGGCGCAATGAGCAGTTCTTC
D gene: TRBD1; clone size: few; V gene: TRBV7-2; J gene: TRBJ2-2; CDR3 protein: CASSLAGTGRTGELFF; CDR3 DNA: TGTGCCAGCAGCTTAGCCGGGACAGGGCGGACCGGGGAGCTGTTTTTT
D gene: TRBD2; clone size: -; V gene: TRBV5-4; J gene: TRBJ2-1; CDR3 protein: CASSLGTSGQGYNEQFF; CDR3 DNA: TGTGCCAGCAGCCTCGGGACTAGCGGGCAGGGTTACAATGAGCAGTTCTTC
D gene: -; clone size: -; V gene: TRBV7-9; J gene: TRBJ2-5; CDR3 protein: CASSQGEAETQYF; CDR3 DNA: TGTGCCAGCAGTCAGGGGGAGGCAGAGACCCAGTACTTC
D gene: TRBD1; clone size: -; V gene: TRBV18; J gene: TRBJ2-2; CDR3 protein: CASSLRTGTAGELFF; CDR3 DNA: TGTGCCAGCTCACTCCGGACAGGGACCGCCGGGGAGCTGTTTTTT
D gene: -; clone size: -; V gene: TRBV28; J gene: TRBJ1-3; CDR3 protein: CASSSHRSLSSGNTIYF; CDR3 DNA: TGTGCCAGCAGTTCCCACAGAAGTCTGAGCTCTGGAAACACCATATATTTT
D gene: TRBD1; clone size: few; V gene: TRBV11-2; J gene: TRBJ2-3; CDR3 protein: CASSPLPQGAIRGADTQYF; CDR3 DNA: TGTGCCAGCAGCCCTCTCCCACAGGGGGCGATTCGGGGCGCAGATACGCAGTATTTT
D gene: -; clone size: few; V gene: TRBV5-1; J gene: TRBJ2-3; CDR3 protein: CASSLGEGTDTQYF; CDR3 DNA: TGCGCCAGCAGCTTAGGGGAAGGCACAGATACGCAGTATTTT
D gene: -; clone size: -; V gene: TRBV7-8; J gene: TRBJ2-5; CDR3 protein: CASSSSLNEETQYF; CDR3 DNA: TGTGCCAGCAGCTCCAGTCTCAACGAAGAGACCCAGTACTTC
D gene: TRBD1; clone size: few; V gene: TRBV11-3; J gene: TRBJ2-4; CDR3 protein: CASSPGQGFKNIQYF; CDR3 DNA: TGTGCCAGCAGCCCAGGACAGGGTTTCAAAAACATTCAGTACTTC
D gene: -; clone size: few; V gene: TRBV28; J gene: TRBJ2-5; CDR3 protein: CASSLWDRAKETQYF; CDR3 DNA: TGTGCCAGCAGTTTATGGGACAGAGCAAAAGAGACCCAGTACTTC
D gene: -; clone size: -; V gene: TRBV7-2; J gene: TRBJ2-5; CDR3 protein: CASSERWETQYF; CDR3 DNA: TGTGCCAGCAGCGAGAGGTGGGAGACCCAGTACTTC
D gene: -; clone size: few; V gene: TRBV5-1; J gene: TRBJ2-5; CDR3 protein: CASSFRRQEETQYF; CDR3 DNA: TGCGCCAGCAGCTTTCGAAGACAGGAAGAGACCCAGTACTTC
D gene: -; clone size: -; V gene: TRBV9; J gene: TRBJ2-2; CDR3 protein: CASSPRRENTGELFF; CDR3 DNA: TGTGCCAGCAGCCCCCGGAGAGAGAACACCGGGGAGCTGTTTTTT
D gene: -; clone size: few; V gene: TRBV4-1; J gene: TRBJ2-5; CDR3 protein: CASSSGGGKETQYF; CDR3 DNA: TGCGCCAGCAGCTCAGGGGGAGGCAAAGAGACCCAGTACTTC
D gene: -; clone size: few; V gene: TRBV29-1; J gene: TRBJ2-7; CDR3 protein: CSVDAGRGEQYF; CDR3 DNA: TGCAGCGTTGATGCAGGTCGGGGCGAGCAGTACTTC
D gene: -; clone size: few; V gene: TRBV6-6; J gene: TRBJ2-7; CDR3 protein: CASSYEGSSYEQYF; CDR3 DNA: TGTGCCAGCAGTTACGAGGGAAGCTCCTACGAGCAGTACTTC
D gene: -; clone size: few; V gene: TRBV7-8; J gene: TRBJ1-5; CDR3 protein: CASSLVGWRVSNQPQHF; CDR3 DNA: TGTGCCAGCAGCTTAGTAGGCTGGAGAGTGAGCAATCAGCCCCAGCATTTT
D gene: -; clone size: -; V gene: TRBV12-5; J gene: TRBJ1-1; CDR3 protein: CASARTREAFF; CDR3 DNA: TGTGCTAGTGCCCGGACAAGAGAAGCTTTCTTT
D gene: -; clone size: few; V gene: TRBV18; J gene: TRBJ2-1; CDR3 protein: CASSRQHNEQFF; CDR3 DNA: TGTGCCAGCTCACGACAGCACAATGAGCAGTTCTTC
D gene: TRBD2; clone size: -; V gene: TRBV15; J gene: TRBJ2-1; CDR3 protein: CATSTRTSGYNEQFF; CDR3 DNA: TGTGCCACCAGCACCCGGACTAGCGGATACAATGAGCAGTTCTTC
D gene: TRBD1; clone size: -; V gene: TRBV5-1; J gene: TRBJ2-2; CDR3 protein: CASSLEGDRNTGELFF; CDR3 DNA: TGCGCCAGCAGCTTGGAGGGGGACAGAAACACCGGGGAGCTGTTTTTT
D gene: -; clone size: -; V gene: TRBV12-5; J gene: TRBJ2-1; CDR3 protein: CASTRRSYRPSNEQFF; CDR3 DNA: TGTGCTAGTACAAGAAGATCCTACAGACCCTCGAATGAGCAGTTCTTC
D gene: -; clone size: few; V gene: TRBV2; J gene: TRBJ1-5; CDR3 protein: CASSVVISNQPQHF; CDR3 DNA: TGTGCCAGCAGCGTTGTAATAAGCAATCAGCCCCAGCATTTT
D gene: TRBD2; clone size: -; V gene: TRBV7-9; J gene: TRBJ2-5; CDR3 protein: CASSSTSGFGAETQYF; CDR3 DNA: TGTGCCAGCAGCTCGACTAGCGGGTTTGGGGCGGAGACCCAGTACTTC
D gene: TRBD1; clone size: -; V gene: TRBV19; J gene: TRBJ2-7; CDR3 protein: CASSSGTGSYEQYF; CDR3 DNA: TGTGCCAGTAGTTCCGGGACAGGGTCCTACGAGCAGTACTTC
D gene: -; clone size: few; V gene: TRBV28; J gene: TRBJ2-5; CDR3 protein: CASSSQLETQYF; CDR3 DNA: TGTGCCAGCAGTTCACAGCTAGAGACCCAGTACTTC
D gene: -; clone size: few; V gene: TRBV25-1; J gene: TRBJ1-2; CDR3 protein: CASSESGGRTHGYTF; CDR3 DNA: TGTGCCAGCAGTGAATCAGGCGGGAGGACTCATGGCTACACCTTC
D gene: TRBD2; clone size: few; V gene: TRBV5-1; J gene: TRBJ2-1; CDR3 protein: CASSATTSGIRNEQFF; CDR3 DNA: TGCGCCAGCAGCGCCACAACTAGCGGGATTCGGAATGAGCAGTTCTTC
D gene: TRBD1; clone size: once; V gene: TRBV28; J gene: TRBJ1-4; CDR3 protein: CASNHAGTGGEKLFF; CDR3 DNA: TGTGCCAGCAACCACGCCGGGACAGGGGGCGAAAAACTGTTTTTT
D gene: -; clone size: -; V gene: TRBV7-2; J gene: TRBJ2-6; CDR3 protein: CASSRVDSGANVLTF; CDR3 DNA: TGTGCCAGCAGCCGGGTGGATTCCGGGGCCAACGTCCTGACTTTC
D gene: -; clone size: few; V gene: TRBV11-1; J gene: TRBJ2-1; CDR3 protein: CASTDFTVLHEQFF; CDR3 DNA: TGTGCCAGCACCGACTTCACGGTTCTCCATGAGCAGTTCTTC
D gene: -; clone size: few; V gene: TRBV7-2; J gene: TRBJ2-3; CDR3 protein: CASSIRADTQYF; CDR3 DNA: TGTGCCAGCAGCATCCGGGCAGATACGCAGTATTTT
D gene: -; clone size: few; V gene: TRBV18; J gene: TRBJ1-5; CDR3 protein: CASSPQSENQPQHF; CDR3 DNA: TGTGCCAGCTCACCACAGTCCGAGAATCAGCCCCAGCATTTT